The 29 T cell receptor beta chains listed next were all sequenced from one sample in a study of T cells in Graves' hyperthyroidism and ophthalmopathy (dated by TCRdb to 2018 to 2020). The library was obtained by multiplex PCR. The run used an Illumina HiSeq 2000. TCR beta CDR3 regions were amplified from RNA transcripts. The TCR CDR3 was subjected to a first round of RT-PCR using the HTBI primer set and the Qiagen OneStep RT-PCR kit. The raw public reads went through TCRdb reprocessing: fastp at Q25, MiXCR clone calling, in-frame beta chains kept. Each record represents a unique CDR3 protein, reported with the most common genes and DNA among its rows. This sample lists about 560,000 distinct CDR3 sequences; 16% were detected once. Of the sample, about 18% is held by the ten largest clones. The sequenced material came from blood. The receptor set was obtained from a woman under 30 with Graves' hyperthyroidism.

This clonotype appeared many times. The V gene is TRBV6-2 or TRBV6-3, the J gene TRBJ2-7; a possible D gene is TRBD2 (5 bases). The CDR3 totals 15 residues. Trimming shortened V by 5 bases and J by 5 bases, and 19 bases separated the two germline ends. Germline loops: CDR1 MNHEY, CDR2 SVGEGT. In DNA form, the CDR3 reads TGTGCCAGCAGTGGACCTGGACTCCGTGGAGACGAGCAGTACTTC. It is translated as CASSGPGLRGDEQYF.

This clonotype showed up many times. The V and J genes are TRBV7-9 and TRBJ2-7; 10 positions agree with TRBD1. CDR1 and CDR2 from the germline V gene are SEHNR and FQNEAQ (reference sequence). This CDR3 comprises 15 residues. V gave up 2 bases and J gave up 3 bases; unmatched junction bases: 4. The CDR3 DNA sequence: TGTGCCAGCAGCTTATCGGGACAGGGGCACTACGAGCAGTACTTC. This sequence encodes CASSLSGQGHYEQYF.

The chain carries TRBV5-6 and TRBJ2-1; tentatively, D is TRBD2 (5 bases). Per germline, CDR1 SGHDT and CDR2 YYEEEE. Trimming stripped 3 bases from V and 4 bases from J, with 11 bases between. There are 14 residues in the CDR3. The CDR3, as DNA: TGTGCCAGCAGCTACGAGTCGGGGTACAATGAGCAGTTCTTC. This translates into CASSYESGYNEQFF.

This clonotype was counted many times. The chain uses TRBV12-3 or TRBV12-4 and TRBJ2-4; 9 bases fit TRBD1. This CDR3 is 16 amino acids long. Germline trimming cut 4 bases from V and 8 bases from J; bases unmatched to any gene: 12. In DNA form, the CDR3 reads TGTGCCAGCAGTTGGGCCGGGACAGGGCGAAAAGACATTCAGTACTTC. It specifies CASSWAGTGRKDIQYF.

The sample holds a few counts of this clonotype. The chain has TRBV4-2 and TRBJ2-5; 11 bases agree with TRBD2. The germline CDR1 and CDR2 sequences are LGHNA and YNFKEQ. CDR3 length: 14 residues. V lost 3 bases and J lost 3; bases outside the gene matches: 0. CDR3 amino acids: CASSQTSGEETQYF. Here the CDR3 DNA reads TGTGCCAGCAGCCAGACTAGCGGGGAAGAGACCCAGTACTTC.

A few counts support this clonotype. The chain joins TRBV2 to TRBJ1-1; TRBD1 matches at 9 bases. The trim removed 2 bases at V and 4 bases at J, leaving 11 bases unmatched. CDR1 and CDR2 (germline): SNHLY, FYNNEI. CDR3 size: 17 residues. The CDR3 reads CASSELGGGQGGTEAFF. In nucleotides, the CDR3 is TGTGCCAGCAGTGAATTGGGCGGGGGACAGGGCGGCACTGAAGCTTTCTTT.

Many counts were recorded for this clonotype. The chain has TRBV10-3 and TRBJ2-5; D possibly corresponds to TRBD1 (5 bases). Germline V CDR1 and CDR2: ENHRY, SYGVKD. Trimming took 2 bases from V and 4 from J, leaving 14 bases between them. CDR3 length equals 15 residues. The CDR3 DNA reads as TGTGCCATCAGTGAGGCCAGGGTGGCCCCAGAGACCCAGTACTTC. Translation gives CAISEARVAPETQYF.

This clonotype was counted many times. The CDR3: CASSKLSSNQPQHF. In DNA form, the CDR3 reads TGTGCCAGCAGTAAGCTCAGCAGCAATCAGCCCCAGCATTTT. The chain has TRBV2 and TRBJ1-5; no firm D call. Trimming pared 5 bases from V and 1 base from J, leaving 9 bases between. Germline values: CDR1 SNHLY, CDR2 FYNNEI. The CDR3 consists of 14 residues.

The rearrangement uses TRBV4-2 and TRBJ2-7; a weak D match, TRBD1 (6 bases). The CDR3 length is 16 residues. In germline, CDR1 is LGHNA, CDR2 YNFKEQ. The V gene lost 0 bases and the J gene lost 2 bases, with 14 bases spanning the gap. The CDR3 loop is CASSQESRGVTYEQYF. In DNA, the CDR3 is TGTGCCAGCAGCCAAGAGTCCAGGGGTGTCACCTACGAGCAGTACTTC.

In its sample, this clonotype was seen many times. The chain couples TRBV6-1 to TRBJ1-5; no clear D gene. Germline V gene data show CDR1 as MNHNS and CDR2 as SASEGT. The V end lost 3 bases, the J end lost 10 bases, and 13 bases lay between the germline ends. There are 13 residues in the CDR3. The chain's CDR3 is CASSDLDGRPQHF. DNA for the CDR3: TGTGCCAGCAGTGACTTGGACGGTCGACCCCAGCATTTT.

In this sample, this clonotype turned up a few times. The rearrangement uses TRBV6-1 and TRBJ1-4; D possibly corresponds to TRBD1 (5 bases). This CDR3 comprises 16 residues. Germline values: CDR1 MNHNS, CDR2 SASEGT. V was clipped by 8 bases and J by 0 bases, with 16 bases between them. The CDR3 reads CASAKGQRPTNEKLFF. Written as DNA, the CDR3 is TGTGCCAGCGCCAAGGGGCAGAGACCAACTAATGAAAAACTGTTTTTT.

The chain links TRBV11-1 to TRBJ2-3; D uncertain. CDR3 length: 15 residues. The germline gives CDR1 SGHAT, CDR2 FQDESV (reference sequence). Trimming took off 5 bases at V and 0 bases at J, with 12 bases between the two ends. CDR3 nucleotide sequence: TGTGCCAGCAGCGCAAACCTAGGGAGCACAGATACGCAGTATTTT. Translated, it gives CASSANLGSTDTQYF.

The J gene is TRBJ1-5, the V gene TRBV5-1, with TRBD1 matching over 7 bases. Trimming at V came to 5 bases and at J to 4 bases, leaving 9 bases not matched to a gene. The CDR3 covers 15 residues. Looked up from germline, CDR1 is SGHRS and CDR2 is YFSETQ. The CDR3 region has the DNA TGCGCCAGCAGGCGGGACAGTGGTCGGAATCAGCCCCAGCATTTT. This codes for CASRRDSGRNQPQHF.

This clonotype was detected ten times or more. The gene calls are TRBV6-6 and TRBJ1-4; D not certain. CDR3 length: 14 amino acids. V was cut by 0 bases and J by 7 bases, with 9 bases left in between. Germline lookup yields CDR1 MNHNY and CDR2 SVGAGI (reference sequence). The CDR3 here is CASSYSEASEKLFF. The CDR3, as DNA: TGTGCCAGCAGTTACTCCGAGGCGAGTGAAAAACTGTTTTTT.

This clonotype was found many times. The gene calls are TRBV12-3 or TRBV12-4 and TRBJ2-3, with 7 bases that match TRBD2. The CDR3 extends over 13 amino acids. Trimming took 6 bases from V and 6 from J; bases not matched to a gene: 6. The DNA for the CDR3 is TGTGCCAGCAGCTTGTCAGCGGGGGATACGCAGTATTTT. Translated: CASSLSAGDTQYF.

This clonotype occurred once. The chain has TRBV6-1 and TRBJ2-1; D assignment may be TRBD1 or TRBD2 (5 bases each). The V end was cut by 4 bases, the J end by 15 bases, with 19 bases between. The CDR3 sequence is 13 residues long. The V gene's germline CDR1 is MNHNS and CDR2 SASEGT. The CDR3 nucleotides are TGTGCCAGCAGTGTTCACCGGGGCCCTCGGCCGTTCTTC. Protein: CASSVHRGPRPFF.

This clonotype was recorded many times. The chain is built from TRBV12-3 or TRBV12-4 and TRBJ2-3; D assignment may be TRBD1 or TRBD2 (5 bases each). V lost 7 bases and J 1 base, leaving 15 bases between the germline ends. The CDR3 is 15 residues long. CDR3 in DNA: TGTGCCAGCACGCCTTGGGGGTTAGGCACAGATACGCAGTATTTT. Encoded protein: CASTPWGLGTDTQYF.

A few counts support this clonotype. The V and J genes are TRBV5-8 and TRBJ1-5; D is undetermined. Germline V lookup: CDR1 SGHTS, CDR2 YDEGEE. Trimming took off 0 bases at V and 4 bases at J, with 8 bases between the two ends. The CDR3 is 14 residues long. The CDR3 region has the DNA TGTGCCAGCAGCTTGGAACGGCTAAATCAGCCCCAGCATTTT. Translation gives CASSLERLNQPQHF.

The V gene is TRBV6-1, the J gene TRBJ2-5, with D perhaps matching TRBD1 (5 bases). Germline CDR1 is MNHNS and CDR2 is SASEGT. Trimming shortened V by 5 bases and J by 2 bases, and 15 bases separated the two germline ends. The CDR3 extends over 15 amino acids. The CDR3 region is CASSSQGQRQETQYF. The CDR3 DNA reads as TGTGCCAGCAGTTCCCAGGGTCAGAGACAAGAGACCCAGTACTTC.

This clonotype was recorded many times. The chain carries TRBV13 and TRBJ2-5; tentatively, D is TRBD1 (5 bases). This CDR3 has 15 amino acids. Germline CDR1 PRHDT, CDR2 FYEKMQ (reference sequence). Trimming removed 5 bases from V and 3 bases from J, with 16 bases in between. CDR3 nucleotides: TGTGCCAGCAGCCCTCCCCGGACATTGGAAGAGACCCAGTACTTC. Protein: CASSPPRTLEETQYF.

The rearrangement links TRBV20-1 to TRBJ2-7; 9 nucleotides align to TRBD2. Germline V CDR1 and CDR2: DFQATT, SNEGSKA (reference sequence). With 1 base clipped from V and 2 bases from J, the junction kept 3 bases outside the gene matches. This CDR3 region has 14 residues. CDR3 sequence: CSARVGGGAYEQYF. CDR3 DNA sequence: TGCAGTGCTAGAGTTGGCGGGGGGGCCTACGAGCAGTACTTC.

This clonotype was counted a few times. V and J are TRBV7-6 and TRBJ2-3; tentatively, D is TRBD2 (6 bases). V lost 4 bases and J lost 6, with 14 bases in between. The CDR3 has 14 amino acids. CDR1 is SGHVS and CDR2 is FNYEAQ in the germline V gene. The CDR3 sequence is CASSSTSLKDTQYF. The DNA for the CDR3 is TGTGCCAGCAGCTCTACTAGCCTGAAGGATACGCAGTATTTT.

Note on this clonotype: This may come from a read error, since a much larger clone is one base off. The rearrangement uses TRBV5-6 and TRBJ2-5; no reliable D call. The CDR3 runs to 13 residues. The V gene's germline CDR1 is SGHDT and CDR2 YYEEEE. Here the CDR3 DNA reads TGTACCAGCAGTCGAAGGAACCTCGAGACCCAGTACTTC. Translating gives CTSSRRNLETQYF.

The chain is built from TRBV28 and TRBJ1-1; 8 bases map to TRBD1. This CDR3 contains 14 residues. CDR1 is MDHEN and CDR2 is SYDVKM in the germline V gene. V was clipped by 5 bases and J by 6 bases; unmatched bases: 8. The CDR3 coding sequence is TGTGCCAGCAGTCCACCGGACAGGGAGGCTGAAGCTTTCTTT. Translation: CASSPPDREAEAFF.

CDR3 sequence reads: CASSTSGGTGNEQYF. The CDR3 region has the DNA TGCGCCAGCAGCACAAGCGGCGGGACAGGGAACGAGCAGTACTTC. V gene TRBV5-1 combines with J gene TRBJ2-7, with 9 nucleotides matching TRBD1. This CDR3 comprises 15 residues. With 4 bases clipped from V and 5 bases from J, the junction kept 10 bases outside the gene matches. Germline lookup yields CDR1 SGHRS and CDR2 YFSETQ.

Many counts were recorded for this clonotype. The chain employs TRBV20-1 and TRBJ2-3; TRBD2 matches 12 bases. V gave up 4 bases and J gave up 2 bases; unmatched junction bases: 7. The CDR3 contains 16 residues. The germline gives CDR1 DFQATT, CDR2 SNEGSKA (reference sequence). The CDR3: CSATSGLAGYTDTQYF. The CDR3 bases are TGCAGTGCTACCAGTGGACTAGCGGGGTACACAGATACGCAGTATTTT.

This clonotype was recorded a few times. This sequence joins TRBV20-1 and TRBJ1-4; D is uncertain. The CDR3 runs 11 residues. CDR1 DFQATT and CDR2 SNEGSKA come from the germline V gene (reference sequence). The V end was cut by 5 bases, the J end by 8 bases, with 9 bases between. In DNA form, the CDR3 reads TGCAGTGCTCCGATCATAGAAAAACTGTTTTTT. This encodes CSAPIIEKLFF.

As regards this clonotype: The junction does not match germline at one end; this may be a read error. The chain uses TRBV7-7 and TRBJ2-3; the match to TRBD2 covers 13 bases. CDR1 SSHAT and CDR2 FNYEAQ come from the germline V gene (reference sequence). This CDR3 contains 17 residues. Here the CDR3 reads CASRPVLAGGRTDTQYF. The CDR3 bases are TGTGCTAGCAGACCCGTACTAGCGGGGGGGCGCACAGATACGCAGTATTTT.

This clonotype was counted a few times. This rearrangement joins TRBV12-3 or TRBV12-4 to TRBJ2-7; the D is unclear. Trimming removed 5 bases from V and 1 base from J, with 9 bases in between. The CDR3 sequence is 13 residues long. CDR3 nucleotide sequence: TGTGCCAGCAGTCGCCCAGGATCCTACGAGCAGTACTTC. It translates to CASSRPGSYEQYF.